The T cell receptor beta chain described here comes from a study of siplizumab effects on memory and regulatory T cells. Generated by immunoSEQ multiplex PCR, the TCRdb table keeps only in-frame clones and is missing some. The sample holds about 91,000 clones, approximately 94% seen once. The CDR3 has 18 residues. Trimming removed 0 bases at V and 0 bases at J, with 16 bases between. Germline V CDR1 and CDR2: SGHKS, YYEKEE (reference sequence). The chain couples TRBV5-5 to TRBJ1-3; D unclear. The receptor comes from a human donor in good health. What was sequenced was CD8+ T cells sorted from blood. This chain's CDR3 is CASSLGQPQDLSGNTIYF. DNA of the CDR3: TGTGCCAGCAGCTTGGGGCAGCCTCAAGATCTCTCTGGAAACACCATATATTTT.